The 32 T cell receptor beta chains given below trace back to one sample, sequenced in a study of blood T cell repertoires in COVID-19. The repertoire was sequenced with immunoSEQ multiplex PCR; TCRdb's copy has only in-frame clones and lacks some. The sample includes roughly 260,000 clones, 90% to 95% of them seen just once. Sequencing was carried out using PBMCs or T cells enriched from blood (not recorded which). Receptor source: a woman aged 18-35 years who had recovered from COVID-19.

The J gene is TRBJ1-1, the V gene TRBV7-2; 7 bases agree with TRBD1. Trimming took 1 base from V and 1 from J; bases not matched to a gene: 3. Germline CDR1 SGHTA, CDR2 FQGNSA. The CDR3 is 15 amino acids. CDR3 coding DNA: TGTGCCAGCAGCTTAGAGGCAGGGGGGAACACTGAAGCTTTCTTT. This sequence encodes CASSLEAGGNTEAFF.

In this sample, this clone turned up once. The chain carries TRBV4-1 and TRBJ1-2, with D tentatively TRBD1 (5 bases). Trimming removed 0 bases at V and 11 bases at J, with 16 bases between. CDR3 length equals 14 residues. The germline CDR1 and CDR2 sequences are MGHRA and YSYEKL. The CDR3 sequence: CASSQDQVKGPYTF. The CDR3 nucleotides are TGCGCCAGCAGCCAAGATCAAGTTAAGGGGCCTTACACCTTC.

The V gene is TRBV6-6, the J gene TRBJ1-3; 10 bases are a match to TRBD1. The CDR3 has 16 residues. The trim removed 4 bases at V and 4 bases at J, leaving 7 bases unmatched. Germline V gene lookup returns CDR1 MNHNY and CDR2 SVGAGI (reference sequence). CDR3: CASSSPDRGRGNTIYF. CDR3 DNA: TGTGCCAGCAGTTCCCCGGACAGGGGGAGAGGAAACACCATATATTTT.

The rearrangement uses TRBV7-8 and TRBJ2-7; 8 bases map to TRBD1. The CDR3 runs to 15 residues. The trim removed 6 bases at V and 2 bases at J, leaving 9 bases unmatched. Germline loops: CDR1 SGHVS, CDR2 FQNEAQ. CDR3 DNA: TGTGCCAGCAGTGGTCGGACAGGGTCAACCTACGAGCAGTACTTC. Translation gives CASSGRTGSTYEQYF. Drawing the rest from reference TRBV7-8 and TRBJ2-7, the complete variable domain is GAGVSQSPRYKVAKRGQDVALRCDPISGHVSLFWYQQALGQGPEFLTYFQNEAQLDKSGLPSDRFFAERPEGSVSTLKIQRTQQEDSAVYLCASSGRTGSTYEQYFGPGTRLTVT.

This chain links TRBV9 with TRBJ1-3; D is undetermined. This CDR3 is built from 16 residues. Germline lookup yields CDR1 SGDLS and CDR2 YYNGEE. V lost 4 bases and J lost 0, with 14 bases in between. The chain's CDR3 is CASSSTEAFSGNTIYF. The DNA for the CDR3 is TGTGCCAGCAGCTCCACAGAAGCCTTCTCTGGAAACACCATATATTTT. The complete variable domain, with remaining parts taken from reference TRBV9 and TRBJ1-3, reads DSGVTQTPKHLITATGQRVTLRCSPRSGDLSVYWYQQSLDQGLQFLIQYYNGEERAKGNILERFSAQQFPDLHSELNLSSLELGDSALYFCASSSTEAFSGNTIYFGEGSWLTVV.

This rearrangement joins TRBV18 to TRBJ1-1, with D tentatively TRBD1 (5 bases). The V gene's germline CDR1 is KGHSH and CDR2 LQKENI. The germline V and J ends were trimmed by 0 bases and 7 bases, with 12 bases remaining between them. There are 14 residues in the CDR3. The DNA for the CDR3 is TGTGCCAGCTCACCACCGTCAGGGCAAGGTGAAGCTTTCTTT. Its translation: CASSPPSGQGEAFF. The whole variable domain, filled in from reference TRBV18 and TRBJ1-1, reads NAGVMQNPRHLVRRRGQEARLRCSPMKGHSHVYWYRQLPEEGLKFMVYLQKENIIDESGMPKERFSAEFPKEGPSILRIQQVVRGDSAAYFCASSPPSGQGEAFFGQGTRLTVV.

The chain employs TRBV18 and TRBJ2-6, with 10 bases lining up with TRBD2. Germline V gene sequence: CDR1 KGHSH, CDR2 LQKENI. V was pared by 3 bases and J by 15 bases, with 8 bases of the junction left unmatched. CDR3 length: 14 amino acids. The CDR3 loop reads CASSPLSGRAALTF. CDR3 sequence (DNA): TGTGCCAGCTCACCTTTGAGCGGGAGGGCCGCCCTGACTTTC. Looking up the rest from reference TRBV18 and TRBJ2-6 gives the full variable domain: NAGVMQNPRHLVRRRGQEARLRCSPMKGHSHVYWYRQLPEEGLKFMVYLQKENIIDESGMPKERFSAEFPKEGPSILRIQQVVRGDSAAYFCASSPLSGRAALTFGAGSRLTVL.

The chain recombines TRBV5-6 with TRBJ2-3, with 7 bases that match TRBD2. Germline CDR1 is SGHDT and CDR2 is YYEEEE. The CDR3 sequence is 15 residues long. V dropped 2 bases and J dropped 5; count of bases not matched to a gene: 8. CDR3 loop: CASSFVAGLEDTQYF. DNA of the CDR3: TGTGCCAGCAGCTTCGTAGCGGGTTTGGAAGATACGCAGTATTTT. Using reference TRBV5-6 and TRBJ2-3 for the parts outside the CDR3, the full variable domain is DAGVTQSPTHLIKTRGQQVTLRCSPKSGHDTVSWYQQALGQGPQFIFQYYEEEERQRGNFPDRFSGHQFPNYSSELNVNALLLGDSALYLCASSFVAGLEDTQYFGPGTRLTVL.

J is TRBJ1-4 and V is TRBV18, with 7 bases that match TRBD1. The CDR3 spans 14 residues. Germline CDR1 and CDR2: KGHSH and LQKENI. The V segment lost 4 bases and the J segment 8 bases; nucleotides outside the gene matches: 7. The DNA for the CDR3 is TGTGCCAGCTCACTAAACGCGGGACAGGAAAAACTGTTTTTT. It translates to CASSLNAGQEKLFF.

This clone was counted between two and nine times. The chain couples TRBV29-1 to TRBJ1-2, with D possibly matching TRBD1 (6 bases). The V gene's germline CDR1 is SQVTM and CDR2 ANQGSEA. V dropped 5 bases and J dropped 8 bases, with 18 bases sitting between them. The length of the CDR3 is 13 residues. The CDR3 DNA reads TGCAGCGTTACCGTGGCAGGGGTGGAAGGCTACACCTTC. Encoded protein: CSVTVAGVEGYTF.

V is TRBV7-9 and J is TRBJ2-5; a weak D match, TRBD1 (6 bases). The CDR3 has 14 residues. The V gene lost 4 bases and the J gene lost 1 base, with 10 bases spanning the gap. CDR1 and CDR2 (germline): SEHNR, FQNEAQ (reference sequence). In DNA form, the CDR3 reads TGTGCCAGCAGCTCAGGGGTAGGCCAAGAGACCCAGTACTTC. The encoded protein is CASSSGVGQETQYF.

This clone was detected once. Written as DNA, the CDR3 is TGTGCCAGCAGCAGAGGGGGCGGCTATGGCTACACCTTC. Translation: CASSRGGGYGYTF. The V gene is TRBV6-4, the J gene TRBJ1-2; 7 bases align to TRBD1. The CDR3 has 13 residues. Germline V gene lookup returns CDR1 MRHNA and CDR2 SNTAGT. The ends lost 6 bases at V and 4 bases at J; junction bases unmatched: 5.

V gene TRBV2 combines with J gene TRBJ1-2; unclear D gene. Germline V CDR1 and CDR2: SNHLY, FYNNEI. CDR3 length: 12 residues. The germline V and J ends were trimmed by 2 bases and 8 bases, with 9 bases remaining between them. Here the CDR3 DNA reads TGTGCCAGCAGTGAAAGCGTTTTAGGCTACACCTTC. Translated: CASSESVLGYTF.

The chain carries TRBV7-8 and TRBJ1-2; 7 bases map to TRBD1. V was pared by 5 bases and J by 6 bases, with 6 bases of the junction left unmatched. Germline assignment: CDR1 SGHVS and CDR2 FQNEAQ. The CDR3 length is 13 residues. CDR3 protein: CASSPRGANGYTF. The CDR3 nucleotides are TGTGCCAGCAGCCCCAGGGGGGCAAATGGCTACACCTTC.

This clone was found a few times. The chain is built from TRBV6-1 and TRBJ2-1; 11 bases match TRBD2. The CDR3 runs to 15 residues. Germline CDR1 MNHNS, CDR2 SASEGT. V shed 1 base, J shed 6 bases, and the junction held 2 bases outside the gene matches. The CDR3 sequence is CASSEVAGGPNEQFF. As DNA, the CDR3 is TGTGCCAGCAGTGAAGTAGCGGGAGGGCCCAATGAGCAGTTCTTC.

The chain joins TRBV5-4 to TRBJ1-4; 9 positions agree with TRBD1. Germline CDR1 and CDR2: SGHNT and YYREEE (reference sequence). The J segment lost 8 bases and the V segment lost 2 bases, leaving 7 bases of the junction unmatched. The CDR3 is made up of 15 amino acids. CDR3 loop: CASSFPGQGPEKLFF. The CDR3 nucleotides read TGTGCCAGCAGCTTTCCGGGACAGGGTCCCGAAAAACTGTTTTTT.

The rearrangement links TRBV7-2 to TRBJ2-2; 12 bases align to TRBD2. Trimming removed 5 bases from V and 0 bases from J; junction bases left unmatched: 4. CDR3 length equals 17 residues. In germline, CDR1 is SGHTA, CDR2 FQGNSA. Here the CDR3 reads CASSQPSGGANTGELFF. The CDR3 DNA is TGTGCCAGCAGCCAACCTAGCGGGGGGGCGAACACCGGGGAGCTGTTTTTT. The full variable domain, completed using reference TRBV7-2 and TRBJ2-2, is GAGVSQSPSNKVTEKGKDVELRCDPISGHTALYWYRQSLGQGLEFLIYFQGNSAPDKSGLPSDRFSAERTGGSVSTLTIQRTQQEDSAVYLCASSQPSGGANTGELFFGEGSRLTVL.

This clone showed up just a few times. CDR3 loop: CASSPPETGVYGYTF. The CDR3 nucleotides are TGTGCCAGCTCACCACCGGAGACAGGGGTCTATGGCTACACCTTC. The chain couples TRBV18 to TRBJ1-2, with 8 positions matching TRBD1. The CDR3 runs 15 residues. Germline assignment: CDR1 KGHSH and CDR2 LQKENI. Trimming cost V 0 bases and J 4 bases; bases outside gene matches: 4.

This sequence joins TRBV9 and TRBJ1-2; 7 bases line up with TRBD1. The CDR3 loop spans 21 amino acids. Germline V CDR1 and CDR2: SGDLS, YYNGEE. The V and J ends lost 3 bases and 2 bases, in that order; junction bases with no gene match: 25. CDR3 coding DNA: TGTGCCAGCAGCGCCCGCGGGACAGTCGATATCGGGGCAACCCCAAACTATGGCTACACCTTC. It is translated as CASSARGTVDIGATPNYGYTF.

This rearrangement joins TRBV13 to TRBJ2-1; 7 nucleotides line up with TRBD2. Trimming at V came to 2 bases and at J to 4 bases, leaving 11 bases not matched to a gene. Germline V gene data show CDR1 as PRHDT and CDR2 as FYEKMQ (reference sequence). CDR3 length: 17 residues. The CDR3 DNA sequence: TGTGCCAGCAGCTTACCTGGGAGGCCTAGCGGTTACAATGAGCAGTTCTTC. Translating it yields CASSLPGRPSGYNEQFF.

This chain connects TRBV7-9 to TRBJ1-1, with D possibly being TRBD1 (6 bases). The CDR3 has 14 amino acids. Germline CDR1 is SEHNR and CDR2 is FQNEAQ (reference sequence). Trimming took 7 bases from V and 7 from J, leaving 19 bases between them. The CDR3 sequence: CASTPGGTRSEAFF. The CDR3 DNA reads TGTGCCAGCACCCCAGGTGGGACACGTAGTGAAGCTTTCTTT.

The chain employs TRBV13 and TRBJ1-1, with 10 nucleotides matching TRBD1. The ends lost 9 bases at V and 7 bases at J; junction bases unmatched: 5. Germline lookup yields CDR1 PRHDT and CDR2 FYEKMQ (reference sequence). There are 12 residues in the CDR3. CDR3 loop: CASKGQGSEAFF. The CDR3 DNA sequence: TGTGCCAGTAAGGGACAGGGGAGTGAAGCTTTCTTT.

This clone has just one count. V and J are TRBV29-1 and TRBJ1-5; D not resolved. The germline V gene encodes CDR1 SQVTM and CDR2 ANQGSEA. The length of the CDR3 is 13 residues. V was cut by 4 bases and J by 3 bases, with 10 bases left in between. The CDR3 nucleotides read TGCAGCGTTGCCTCAGAGGTCAATCAGCCCCAGCATTTT. Residues: CSVASEVNQPQHF.

The chain is built from TRBV3-1 (or the pseudogene TRBV3-2) and TRBJ2-5, with 10 nucleotides matching TRBD1. After removal of 3 bases from V and 5 bases from J, the junction contained 12 bases not matched to a gene. The CDR3 contains 17 residues. Looked up from germline, CDR1 is LGHDT and CDR2 is YNNKEL (reference sequence). The CDR3 spells CASSHLRTGGVGETQYF. The CDR3 DNA is TGTGCCAGCAGCCACCTTAGGACAGGGGGTGTGGGGGAGACCCAGTACTTC.

J is TRBJ2-5 and V is TRBV2; no clear D. The CDR3 loop spans 13 amino acids. Germline V gene lookup returns CDR1 SNHLY and CDR2 FYNNEI. Trimming took 6 bases from V and 2 from J, leaving 10 bases between them. The CDR3 spells CASRALPQETQYF. The CDR3 DNA follows: TGTGCCAGCAGGGCTCTTCCACAAGAGACCCAGTACTTC.

This sequence joins TRBV4-1 and TRBJ2-7, with 8 bases identical to TRBD1. Looked up from germline, CDR1 is MGHRA and CDR2 is YSYEKL. V lost 6 bases, J lost 0 bases, and 7 bases stayed unmatched. The CDR3 runs 15 residues. The chain's CDR3 is CASRDRTGSSYEQYF. The CDR3 DNA reads as TGCGCCAGCAGAGACAGGACAGGGAGCTCCTACGAGCAGTACTTC.

The rearrangement uses TRBV7-9 and TRBJ2-7; 11 positions agree with TRBD2. The CDR3 is 14 residues long. Germline V gives CDR1 SEHNR, CDR2 FQNEAQ (reference sequence). V lost 5 bases and J lost 6; bases outside the gene matches: 6. CDR3 in amino acids: CASSARLAGTEQYF. DNA of the CDR3: TGTGCCAGCAGCGCCCGACTAGCGGGAACCGAGCAGTACTTC.

The J gene is TRBJ1-1, the V gene TRBV7-9, with TRBD1 matching 7 bases. CDR3 size: 13 residues. Looked up from germline, CDR1 is SEHNR and CDR2 is FQNEAQ (reference sequence). With 5 bases clipped from V and 8 bases from J, the junction kept 8 bases outside the gene matches. As DNA, the CDR3 is TGTGCCAGCAGCGATTTGACAGGGAAAGAAGCTTTCTTT. It specifies CASSDLTGKEAFF.

The rearrangement links TRBV12-3 or TRBV12-4 to TRBJ1-5, with D tentatively TRBD1 (5 bases). The CDR3 is made up of 13 amino acids. Trimming pared 7 bases from V and 2 bases from J, leaving 9 bases between. DNA for the CDR3: TGTGCCAGCACAGGAGGGGGCAATCAGCCCCAGCATTTT. Translated, it gives CASTGGGNQPQHF.

The chain combines TRBV7-3 with TRBJ2-3; D is ambiguous. Germline V gene lookup returns CDR1 SGHTA and CDR2 FQGTGA. There are 13 residues in the CDR3. V lost 2 bases to trimming and J lost 2 bases, with 5 bases between them. The CDR3, as DNA: TGTGCCAGCAGCTTATCCCACACAGATACGCAGTATTTT. Amino acids: CASSLSHTDTQYF.

V gene TRBV5-1 combines with J gene TRBJ1-5; TRBD1 agrees at 9 bases. This CDR3 region has 15 residues. Per the germline V gene, CDR1 is SGHRS and CDR2 is YFSETQ. V gave up 0 bases and J gave up 9 bases; unmatched junction bases: 7. The CDR3 loop reads CASSLEGTGNGPQHF. CDR3 in DNA: TGCGCCAGCAGCTTGGAGGGGACAGGGAACGGGCCCCAGCATTTT.

This rearrangement joins TRBV7-9 to TRBJ1-1; D gene unclear. V was clipped by 3 bases and J by 7 bases, with 9 bases between them. The germline CDR1 and CDR2 sequences are SEHNR and FQNEAQ (reference sequence). This CDR3 is built from 12 residues. The CDR3 spells CASSFGSREAFF. The CDR3 DNA follows: TGTGCCAGCAGCTTCGGGTCGCGTGAAGCTTTCTTT.